The rows below give T cell receptor beta chains drawn from one sample of a study of blood T cells in healthy people across ages. MiXCR, applied by TCRdb to the 5' RACE reads, yields one record per CDR3 protein. Of about 1,500,000 distinct CDR3 sequences in the sample, 42% were seen once. The specimen sequenced was blood. The source of these receptors is a woman aged 18-29 years in good health. CDR3s include the opening cysteine and the closing phenylalanine or tryptophan. D genes are given only for firm matches. Some rows have no size entry. The others give once, few or many, or a class for an expanded clone.

- - TRBJ1-3 TRBV6-1 CASRSPPGRNSGNTIHF TGTGCCAGCAGATCACCACCGGGACGGAACTCTGGAAACACCATACATTTT
TRBD2 - TRBJ2-5 TRBV14 CASSQDRRLAGPVETQYF TGTGCCAGCAGCCAAGATCGACGGCTAGCGGGCCCCGTGGAGACCCAGTACTTC
- - TRBJ2-5 TRBV12-3/TRBV12-4 CASSLIGDQETQYF TGTGCCAGCAGTTTAATCGGAGACCAAGAGACCCAGTACTTC
TRBD2 - TRBJ2-5 TRBV3-1 CASSQEPPIAGVQETQYF TGTGCCAGCAGCCAAGAGCCCCCCATAGCGGGGGTACAAGAGACCCAGTACTTC
- few TRBJ1-6 TRBV20-1 CSASSNESPLHF TGCAGTGCTAGTAGTAATGAATCACCCCTCCACTTT
TRBD2 - TRBJ2-5 TRBV13 CASSLGLEAGGPPETQYF TGTGCCAGCAGCTTAGGGCTCGAAGCGGGGGGCCCTCCAGAGACCCAGTACTTC
- - TRBJ2-7 TRBV20-1 CSARDGPGRNEQYF TGCAGTGCTAGAGATGGACCGGGGAGGAATGAGCAGTACTTC
- - TRBJ1-2 TRBV20-1 CSARDRGRADYGYTF TGCAGTGCTAGAGATCGGGGCAGGGCTGACTATGGCTACACCTTC
- - TRBJ2-3 TRBV20-1 CSLTQGRLADTQYF TGCAGCTTGACCCAGGGGCGGTTAGCAGATACGCAGTATTTT
TRBD2 - TRBJ2-1 TRBV11-2 CASSTTSGVYNEQFF TGTGCCAGCAGCACCACTAGCGGGGTCTACAATGAGCAGTTCTTC
- - TRBJ2-7 TRBV7-3 CASSLSRVWDNEQYF TGTGCCAGCAGCTTAAGCCGGGTTTGGGACAATGAGCAGTACTTC
- - TRBJ2-5 TRBV3-1 CASSRGAGTQYF TGTGCCAGCAGCCGGGGGGCGGGGACCCAGTACTTC
TRBD1 - TRBJ2-7 TRBV28 CASSDPGTGYFYGAYEQYF TGTGCCAGCAGTGACCCCGGGACAGGGTATTTCTATGGGGCCTACGAGCAGTACTTC
TRBD2 once TRBJ2-7 TRBV2 CASSEAGGANEQYF TGTGCCAGCAGTGAAGCCGGGGGGGCCAATGAGCAGTACTTC
- once TRBJ1-4 TRBV5-1 CASSPTGQSSEKLFF TGCGCCAGCAGCCCTACGGGACAAAGCTCGGAAAAACTGTTTTTT
- - TRBJ2-1 TRBV11-3 CASSSIPVDEQFF TGTGCCAGCAGCTCAATCCCGGTGGATGAGCAGTTCTTC
- few TRBJ1-1 TRBV10-3 CAISDGPLPEAFF TGTGCCATCAGTGACGGGCCCCTCCCCGAAGCTTTCTTT
- few TRBJ1-2 TRBV20-1 CSLSGTTYGYTF TGCAGTTTATCCGGGACCACTTATGGCTACACCTTC